This T cell receptor beta chain was retrieved from a study of T-cell memory formation after mild COVID-19 (dated by TCRdb to the early 2020s). General notes on the study: TCR sequence clusters from the two donors were largely donor specific. In two donors, T-cell clones that expanded and contracted after mild COVID-19 were followed by sequencing TCRalpha and TCRbeta repertoires longitudinally. The cohort comprised two young, previously healthy adult volunteers, one female and one male.

On the study overall, not on this receptor specifically: Only a couple of mild cases were covered in the study, and larger cohorts including severe cases with pre-infection samples were considered necessary. The second-wave clones that peaked on day 37 were not confirmed to be SARS-CoV-2 specific. Some responding clones were detected in pre-infection memory, which suggested that pre-existing cross-reactive memory T cells had joined the SARS-CoV-2 response. Contracting CD4+ clones were found mainly in CM and EM memory subsets, while CD8+ clones were enriched in EMRA. Clones that contracted from day 15 to 85 showed balanced CD4/CD8 phenotypes, whereas a second wave of clones that expanded from day 15 to 37 leaned towards CD4+.

The instrument given in TCRdb is Illumina NovaSeq 6000. Using 5'RACE with constant-segment primers, TCRalpha and TCRbeta cDNA libraries were constructed, with sample barcodes and unique molecular identifiers added in the process. Trizol reagent was used to extract RNA from every sample. Libraries were amplified in two PCR steps, with a second sample barcode and Illumina TruSeq adapters added in the second step. The libraries were sequenced on an Illumina NovaSeq using 2 x 150 bp paired-end reads. The source study handled its data this way. Reads were demultiplexed and collapsed into UMI-guided consensus sequences with migec v1.2.7. With mixcr v2.1.11, UMI consensuses were aligned to TRA and TRB V and J templates and assembled into clonotypes. A clonotype was counted as expanded or contracted only when both edgeR and NoisET called the clonotype significant, with the noise models trained on biological replicates. edgeR calls used a false discovery rate-adjusted p below 0.01 and a log2 fold-change threshold of 1. As an exploratory analysis of dynamics, PCA with hierarchical clustering was applied to max-normalized trajectories of the 1000 most abundant clonotypes. Each responding clone was given a CD4 or CD8 phenotype based on the CD4+ and CD8+ repertoires, which had been sequenced separately. The public sequencing data were trimmed at Q25 with fastp and processed into clonotypes with MiXCR by TCRdb, which kept only in-frame beta chains. One record per CDR3 amino acid sequence lists the most common genes and DNA. The V and J calls shown here were made by TCRdb, not taken from the authors' results. For this sample the table gives 150,000 to 200,000 distinct CDR3 sequences, of which 14% were detected only once. The ten biggest clones cover 12% to 15% of the sample.

This clonotype turned up a few times. Which antigen it targets is not known. Base qualities are not recorded, but no much larger clone differs from it by a single base. Ficoll-Paque density gradient centrifugation was the method used to isolate PBMCs. The TCR comes from an adult woman who had mild COVID-19 (a few samples of this study predate the infection). The sample titles of this study are shuffled in the database, so cell type and time point are left out; the donor was told from shared clones. The sequenced material came from PBMCs or a T cell subset sorted from them (not recorded which).

The CDR3 loop reads CASSQGLTSTDTQYF. The DNA is as follows: TGTGCCAGCAGCCAAGGTCTAACTAGCACAGATACGCAGTATTTT. The sequence is built from TRBV14 and TRBJ2-3; the D gene lacks a confident call. The CDR3 holds 15 amino acids from the cysteine to the phenylalanine. Left in the record is the CDR3 DNA by itself, 45 bases read in frame from the first base. Reading the germline V gene gives CDR1 SGHDN and CDR2 FVKESK. V sheds 1 base and J sheds 0 bases, leaving 8 bases between their ends.